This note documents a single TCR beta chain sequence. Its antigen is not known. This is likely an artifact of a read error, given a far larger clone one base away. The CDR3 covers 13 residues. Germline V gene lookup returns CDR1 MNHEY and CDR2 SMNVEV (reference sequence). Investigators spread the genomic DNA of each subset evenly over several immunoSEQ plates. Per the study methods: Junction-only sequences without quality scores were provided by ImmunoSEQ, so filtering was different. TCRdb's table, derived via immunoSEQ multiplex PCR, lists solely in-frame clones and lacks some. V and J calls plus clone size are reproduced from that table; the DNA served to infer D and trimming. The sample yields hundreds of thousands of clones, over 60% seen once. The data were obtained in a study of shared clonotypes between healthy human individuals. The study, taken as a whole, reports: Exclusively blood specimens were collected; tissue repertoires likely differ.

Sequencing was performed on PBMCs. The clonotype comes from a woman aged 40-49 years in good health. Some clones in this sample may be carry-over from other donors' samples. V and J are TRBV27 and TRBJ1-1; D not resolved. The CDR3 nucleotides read TGTGCCATCAGTAGAGGGCCGATACTTGAAGCTTTCTTT. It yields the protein CAISRGPILEAFF.